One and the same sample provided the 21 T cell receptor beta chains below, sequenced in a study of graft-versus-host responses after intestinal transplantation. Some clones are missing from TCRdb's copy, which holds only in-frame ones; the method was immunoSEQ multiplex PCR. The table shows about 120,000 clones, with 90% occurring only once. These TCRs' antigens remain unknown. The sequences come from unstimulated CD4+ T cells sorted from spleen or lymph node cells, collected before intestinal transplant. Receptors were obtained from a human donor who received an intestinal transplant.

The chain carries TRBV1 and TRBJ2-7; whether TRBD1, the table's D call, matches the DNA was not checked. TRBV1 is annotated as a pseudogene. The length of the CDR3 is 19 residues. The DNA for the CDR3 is TGCACCAGCAGCCCCAGGGGACAGATCCTAAGCGAAGCCTACTACGAGCAGTACTTC. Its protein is CTSSPRGQILSEAYYEQYF.

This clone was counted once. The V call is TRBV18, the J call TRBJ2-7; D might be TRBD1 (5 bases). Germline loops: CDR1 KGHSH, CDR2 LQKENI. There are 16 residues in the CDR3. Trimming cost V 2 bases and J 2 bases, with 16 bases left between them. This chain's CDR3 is CASSPKVRKGAYEQYF. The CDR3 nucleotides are TGTGCCAGCTCACCAAAGGTGCGCAAAGGGGCCTACGAGCAGTACTTC.

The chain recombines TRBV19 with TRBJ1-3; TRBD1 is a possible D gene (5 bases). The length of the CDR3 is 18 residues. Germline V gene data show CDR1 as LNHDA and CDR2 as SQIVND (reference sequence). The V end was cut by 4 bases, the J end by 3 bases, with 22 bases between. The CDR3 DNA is TGTGCCAGTAGTAGTTTACGGGACTTGGGTACTCGTGGAAACACCATATATTTT. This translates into CASSSLRDLGTRGNTIYF.

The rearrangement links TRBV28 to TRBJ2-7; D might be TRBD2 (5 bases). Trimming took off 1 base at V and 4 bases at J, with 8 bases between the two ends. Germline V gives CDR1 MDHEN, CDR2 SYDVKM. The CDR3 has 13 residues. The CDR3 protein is CASSLSLVYEQYF. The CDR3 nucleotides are TGTGCCAGCAGTTTATCACTAGTTTACGAGCAGTACTTC.

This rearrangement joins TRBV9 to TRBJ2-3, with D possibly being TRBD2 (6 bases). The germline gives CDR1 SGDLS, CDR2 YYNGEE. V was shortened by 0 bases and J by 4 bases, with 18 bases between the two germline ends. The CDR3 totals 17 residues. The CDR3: CASSVGLASVWADTQYF. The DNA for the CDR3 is TGTGCCAGCAGCGTAGGCCTGGCTAGCGTTTGGGCAGATACGCAGTATTTT.

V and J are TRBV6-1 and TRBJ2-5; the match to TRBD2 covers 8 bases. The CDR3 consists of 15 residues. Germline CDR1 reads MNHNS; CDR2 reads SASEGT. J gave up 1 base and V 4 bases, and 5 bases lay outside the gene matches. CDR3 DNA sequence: TGTGCCAGCAGTGCCGGGAGGGCCTTCCAAGAGACCCAGTACTTC. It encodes CASSAGRAFQETQYF.

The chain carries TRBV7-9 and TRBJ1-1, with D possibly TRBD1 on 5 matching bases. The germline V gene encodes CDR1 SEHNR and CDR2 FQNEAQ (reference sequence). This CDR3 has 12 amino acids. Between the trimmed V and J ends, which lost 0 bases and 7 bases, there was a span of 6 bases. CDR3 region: CASSLAQGEAFF. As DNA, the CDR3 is TGTGCCAGCAGCTTAGCTCAGGGTGAAGCTTTCTTT.

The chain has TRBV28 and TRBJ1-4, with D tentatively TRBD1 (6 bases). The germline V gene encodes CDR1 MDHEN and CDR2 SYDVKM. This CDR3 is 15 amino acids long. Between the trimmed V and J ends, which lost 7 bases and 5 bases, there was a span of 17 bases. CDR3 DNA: TGTGCCAGCACAAATTGGGGACATACGAATGAAAAACTGTTTTTT. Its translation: CASTNWGHTNEKLFF.

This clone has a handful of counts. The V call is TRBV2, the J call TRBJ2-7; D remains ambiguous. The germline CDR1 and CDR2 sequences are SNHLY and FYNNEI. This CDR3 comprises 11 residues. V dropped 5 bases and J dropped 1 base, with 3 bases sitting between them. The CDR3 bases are TGTGCCAGCAGTTATTCCTACGAGCAGTACTTC. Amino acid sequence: CASSYSYEQYF. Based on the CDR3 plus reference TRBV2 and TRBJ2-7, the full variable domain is EPEVTQTPSHQVTQMGQEVILRCVPISNHLYFYWYRQILGQKVEFLVSFYNNEISEKSEIFDDQFSVERPDGSNFTLKIRSTKLEDSAMYFCASSYSYEQYFGPGTRLTVT.

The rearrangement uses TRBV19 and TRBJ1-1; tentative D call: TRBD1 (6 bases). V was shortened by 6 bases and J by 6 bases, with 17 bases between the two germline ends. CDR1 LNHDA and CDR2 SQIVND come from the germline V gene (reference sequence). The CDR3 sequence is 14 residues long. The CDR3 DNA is TGTGCCAGTAGCCCCTACAGGGCCAGGGCTGAAGCTTTCTTT. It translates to CASSPYRARAEAFF.

This CDR3 is CASSASLGQGNEKLFF. In DNA form, the CDR3 reads TGCGCCAGCAGCGCTTCCCTGGGACAGGGGAATGAAAAACTGTTTTTT. The V and J genes are TRBV5-1 and TRBJ1-4, with TRBD1 matching 10 bases. Germline CDR1 reads SGHRS; CDR2 reads YFSETQ. Trimming took 4 bases from V and 5 from J; bases not matched to a gene: 8. The CDR3 extends over 16 amino acids.

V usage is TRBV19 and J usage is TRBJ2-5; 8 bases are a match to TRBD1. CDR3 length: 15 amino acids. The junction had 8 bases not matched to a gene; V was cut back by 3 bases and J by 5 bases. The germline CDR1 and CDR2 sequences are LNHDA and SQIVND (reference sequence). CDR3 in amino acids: CASSILGQGQETQYF. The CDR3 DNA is TGTGCCAGTAGTATCCTAGGACAGGGTCAGGAGACCCAGTACTTC.

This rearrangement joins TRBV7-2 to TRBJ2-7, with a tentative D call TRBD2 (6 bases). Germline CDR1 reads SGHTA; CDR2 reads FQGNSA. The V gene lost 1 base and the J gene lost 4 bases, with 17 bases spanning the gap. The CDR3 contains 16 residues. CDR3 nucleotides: TGTGCCAGCAGCTTAGGGTCTTTGGGACTCGGGTACGAGCAGTACTTC. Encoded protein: CASSLGSLGLGYEQYF.

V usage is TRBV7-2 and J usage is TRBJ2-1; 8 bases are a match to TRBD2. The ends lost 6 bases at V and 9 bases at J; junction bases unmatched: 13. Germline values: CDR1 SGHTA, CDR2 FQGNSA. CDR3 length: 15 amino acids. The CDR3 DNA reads TGTGCCAGCAGTCAAGGGGGGCTAGCGGGCGGTGAGCAGTTCTTC. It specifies CASSQGGLAGGEQFF.

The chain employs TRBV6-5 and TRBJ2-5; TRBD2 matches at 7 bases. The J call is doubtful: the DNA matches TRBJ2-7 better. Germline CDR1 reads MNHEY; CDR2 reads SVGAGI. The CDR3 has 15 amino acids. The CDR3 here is CASSYVGGPSYEQYF. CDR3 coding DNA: TGTGCCAGCAGTTACGTGGGAGGGCCCTCCTACGAGCAGTACTTC.

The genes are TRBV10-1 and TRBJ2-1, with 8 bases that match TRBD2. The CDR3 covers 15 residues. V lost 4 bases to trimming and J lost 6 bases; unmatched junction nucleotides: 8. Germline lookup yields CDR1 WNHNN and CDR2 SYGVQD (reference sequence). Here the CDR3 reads CASSGVVGTSNEQFF. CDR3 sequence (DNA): TGCGCCAGCAGTGGAGTCGTCGGGACTAGCAATGAGCAGTTCTTC.

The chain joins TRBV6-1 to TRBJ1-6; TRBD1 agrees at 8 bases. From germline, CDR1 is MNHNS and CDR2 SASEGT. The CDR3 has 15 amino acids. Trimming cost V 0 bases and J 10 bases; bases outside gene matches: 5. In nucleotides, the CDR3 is TGTGCCAGCAGTGAAGCCGGGACAGGAAAATCACCCCTCCACTTT. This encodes CASSEAGTGKSPLHF.

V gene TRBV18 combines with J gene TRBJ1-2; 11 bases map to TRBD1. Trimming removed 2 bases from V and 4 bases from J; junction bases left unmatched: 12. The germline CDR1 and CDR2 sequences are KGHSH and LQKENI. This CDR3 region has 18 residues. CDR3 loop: CASSPFPGQGDYIYGYTF. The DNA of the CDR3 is TGTGCCAGCTCACCATTCCCGGGACAGGGGGATTACATCTATGGCTACACCTTC.

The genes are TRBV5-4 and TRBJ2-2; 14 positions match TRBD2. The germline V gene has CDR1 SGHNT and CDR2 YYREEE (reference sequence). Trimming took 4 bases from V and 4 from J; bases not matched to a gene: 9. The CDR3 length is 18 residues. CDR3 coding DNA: TGTGCCAGCAGCCAGGGACTAGCGGGGGACCGAATCACCGGGGAGCTGTTTTTT. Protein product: CASSQGLAGDRITGELFF.

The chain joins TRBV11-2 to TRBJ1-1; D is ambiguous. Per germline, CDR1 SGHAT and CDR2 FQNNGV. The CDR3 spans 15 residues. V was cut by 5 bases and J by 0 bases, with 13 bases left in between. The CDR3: CASSPQPALNTEAFF. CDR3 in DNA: TGTGCCAGCAGCCCACAACCCGCACTGAACACTGAAGCTTTCTTT.

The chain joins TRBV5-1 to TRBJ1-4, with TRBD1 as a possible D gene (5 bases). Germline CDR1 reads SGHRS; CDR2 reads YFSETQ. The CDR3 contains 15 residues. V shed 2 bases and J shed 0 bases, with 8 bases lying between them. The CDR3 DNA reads TGCGCCAGCAGCTTTTCGACAGCAACTAATGAAAAACTGTTTTTT. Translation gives CASSFSTATNEKLFF.